This TCR beta chain came from a study of shared clonotypes between healthy human individuals. Germline V lookup: CDR1 SGHNT, CDR2 YENEEA. V lost 3 bases, J lost 7 bases, and 10 bases lay in between. This CDR3 contains 12 residues. The data were produced by immunoSEQ multiplex PCR, yet TCRdb's version contains in-frame clones alone and is incomplete. Of around 430,000 clones in the sample, about four fifths were seen once. The sample holds many counts of this clone. Sequenced sample: PBMCs. The chain links TRBV11-3 to TRBJ2-7; the D gene is possibly TRBD2 (7 bases). The source of this sequence is a woman aged 40 to 50 in good health. Some clones in this sample may be carry-over from other donors' samples. CDR3 sequence reads: CASSLGGREQYF. For the CDR3, the DNA is TGTGCCAGCAGCTTGGGGGGGCGAGAGCAGTACTTC.